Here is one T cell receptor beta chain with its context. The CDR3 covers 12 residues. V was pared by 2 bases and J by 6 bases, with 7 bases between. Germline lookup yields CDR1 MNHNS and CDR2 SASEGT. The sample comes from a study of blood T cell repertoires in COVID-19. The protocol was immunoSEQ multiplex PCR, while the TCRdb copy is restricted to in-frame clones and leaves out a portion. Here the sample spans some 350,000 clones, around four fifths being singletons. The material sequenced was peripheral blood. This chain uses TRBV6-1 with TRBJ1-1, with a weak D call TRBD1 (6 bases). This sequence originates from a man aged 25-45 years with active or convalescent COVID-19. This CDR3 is CASSERQAEAFF. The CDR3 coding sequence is TGTGCCAGCAGTGAAAGACAGGCTGAAGCTTTCTTT.